This T cell receptor beta chain was identified in a study of CD8 T cells in ankylosing spondylitis (dated by TCRdb to the late 2010s). As for the study more broadly: To find TCR variants linked to disease, the study profiled T cell receptor beta repertoires in ankylosing spondylitis patients and healthy donors. Peripheral blood was sampled, and synovial fluid was additionally collected from ankylosing spondylitis patients. The full study cohort comprised 25 or so ankylosing spondylitis patients and about 110 healthy donors.

Study-wide findings and limitations: Some TCR beta motif variants had previously been reported in synovial fluid and blood of reactive arthritis patients, which suggested common disease-initiation mechanisms. Significant enrichment of the disease-linked clones was reported in matched synovial fluid samples from ankylosing spondylitis patients. The disease-linked clones had a CD8+ phenotype and were found at relatively low frequencies in peripheral blood. A TCR beta motif of fewer than 10 highly homologous amino acid variants appeared characteristic of blood from ankylosing spondylitis patients.

Sequencer: Illumina HiSeq 2500. Quantitative 5'-RACE with molecular barcodes was the method used to prepare the TCR beta libraries. The original pipeline was this. A new computational method based on a probabilistic model of VDJ rearrangement was used to identify disease-linked TCR variants. TCRdb trimmed the raw reads at Q25, called clones with MiXCR and kept productive beta chains. Every CDR3 protein is listed once, alongside the most common genes and DNA of its rows. None of the V and J calls come from the authors' own analysis; TCRdb made them. Across this sample there are fewer than 400,000 distinct CDR3 sequences, with roughly 8% seen only once. The top ten hold roughly 14% of the sample. V gives up 4 bases and J gives up 2 bases, and the segment between their germline ends measures 19 bases. The CDR3 starts with the cysteine, ends with the phenylalanine, and has 17 residues. CDR3 DNA is the only sequence kept; it has 51 bases, read in frame from the first base. Reading the germline V gene (reference sequence) gives CDR1 SEHNR and CDR2 FQNEAQ.

This clonotype was recorded at least ten times. The specificity of this receptor is unknown. No base quality values were provided; no much bigger clone lies one nucleotide off. This TCR came from a male donor with ankylosing spondylitis. Sequenced sample: blood, either unsorted or a sorted T cell fraction (not recorded which). The chain is encoded by TRBV7-9 joined to TRBJ2-3; TRBD2 is perhaps the D gene, given 7 matching bases. CDR3 reads: CASSSTPGGQYTDTQYF. At the DNA level, the sequence is TGTGCCAGCAGCTCCACCCCGGGGGGACAATACACAGATACGCAGTATTTT. Reference TRBV7-9 and TRBJ2-3 genes cover what lies past the CDR3, so the full variable domain is DTGVSQNPRHKITKRGQNVTFRCDPISEHNRLYWYRQTLGQGPEFLTYFQNEAQLEKSRLLSDRFSAERPKGSFSTLEIQRTEQGDSAMYLCASSSTPGGQYTDTQYFGPGTRLTVL.